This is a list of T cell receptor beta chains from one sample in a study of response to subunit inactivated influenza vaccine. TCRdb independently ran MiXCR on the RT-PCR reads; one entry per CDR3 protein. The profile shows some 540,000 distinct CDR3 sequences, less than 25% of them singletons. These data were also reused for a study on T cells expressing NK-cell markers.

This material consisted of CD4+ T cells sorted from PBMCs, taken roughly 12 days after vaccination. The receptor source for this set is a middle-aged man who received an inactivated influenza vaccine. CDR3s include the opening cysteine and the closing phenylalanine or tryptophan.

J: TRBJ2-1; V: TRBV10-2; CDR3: CASSYTVYNEQFF
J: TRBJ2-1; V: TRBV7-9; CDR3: CASSLVGHEQFF
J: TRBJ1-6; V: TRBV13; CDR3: CASSRGLQGADNSPLHF
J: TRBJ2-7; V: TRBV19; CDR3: CASRSGHGLYEQYF
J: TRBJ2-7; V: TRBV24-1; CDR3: CATSDRGQSYEQYF
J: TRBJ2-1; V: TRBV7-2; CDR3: CASSSLPAGVVNEQFF
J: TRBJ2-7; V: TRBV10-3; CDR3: CAISERRQGAEEQYF
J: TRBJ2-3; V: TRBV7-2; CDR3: CASKSLDSDTQYF
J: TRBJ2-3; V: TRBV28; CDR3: CASSLGARRSDTQYF
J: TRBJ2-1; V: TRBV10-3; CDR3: CAISRAGGGNEQFF
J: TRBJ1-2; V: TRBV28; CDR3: CASSFETGGNYGYTF
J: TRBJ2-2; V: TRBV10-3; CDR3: CAIRAGGAQNTGELFF
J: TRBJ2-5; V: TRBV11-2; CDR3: CASSLGHSLWLMETQYF
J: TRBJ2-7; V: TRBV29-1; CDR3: CSVGTSGRGYEQYF
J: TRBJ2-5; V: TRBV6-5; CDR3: CASSYSPTAARYQETQYF
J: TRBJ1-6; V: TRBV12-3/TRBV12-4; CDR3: CASSLSTAGRYSPLHF
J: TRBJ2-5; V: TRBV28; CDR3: CASSLDGGVHQETQYF
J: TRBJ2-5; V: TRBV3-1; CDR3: CASSQRGETQYF
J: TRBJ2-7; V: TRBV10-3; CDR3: CAISEGLAGLYEQYF
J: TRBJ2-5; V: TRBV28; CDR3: CASRGTGRKTQYF
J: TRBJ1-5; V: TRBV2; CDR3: CASRDRVSNQPQHF
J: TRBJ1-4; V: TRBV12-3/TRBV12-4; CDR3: CASSPRGADNEKLFF
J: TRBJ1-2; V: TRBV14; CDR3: CASSQEVRGRGYTF
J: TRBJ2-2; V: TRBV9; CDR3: CASEGLTNTGELFF
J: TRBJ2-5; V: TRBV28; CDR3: CASSWGWREGAAETQYF
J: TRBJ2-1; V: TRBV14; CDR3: CASSPSEGRRPIYNEQFF
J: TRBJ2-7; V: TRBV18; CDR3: CASSPAAREQYF
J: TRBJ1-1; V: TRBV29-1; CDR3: CSGEQGEAFF
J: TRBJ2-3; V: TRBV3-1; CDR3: CASSQGLAGAADTQYF
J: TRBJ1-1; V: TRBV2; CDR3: CASSRQGGNTEAFF
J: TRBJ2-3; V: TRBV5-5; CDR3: CASSLDSFYTQYF
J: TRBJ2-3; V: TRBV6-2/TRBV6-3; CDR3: CASTQAGTRDTQYF
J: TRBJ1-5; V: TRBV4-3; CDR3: CASSQDLGPQPQHF
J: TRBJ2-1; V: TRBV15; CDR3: CATSRDRQFIYNEQFF
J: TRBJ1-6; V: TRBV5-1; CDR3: CASSLSTGFENSPLHF
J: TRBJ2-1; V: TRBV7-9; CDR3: CASSLGAGANINEQFF
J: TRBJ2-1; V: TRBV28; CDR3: CASSRDLANEQFF
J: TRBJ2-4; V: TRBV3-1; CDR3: CASSQVDSSSIQYF
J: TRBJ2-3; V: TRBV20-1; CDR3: CSAVTASTDTQYF
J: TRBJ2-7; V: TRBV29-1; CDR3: CSVGQGRPYEQYF
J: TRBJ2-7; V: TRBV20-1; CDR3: CSARRTRASYEQYF
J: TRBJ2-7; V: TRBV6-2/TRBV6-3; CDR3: CASSPRGAYEQYF
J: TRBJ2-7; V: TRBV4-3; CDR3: CASSQAPDEAYEQYF
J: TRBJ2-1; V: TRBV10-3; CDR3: CAISESYSGGSNEQFF
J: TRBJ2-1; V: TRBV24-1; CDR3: CATSDFRGSSYNEQFF
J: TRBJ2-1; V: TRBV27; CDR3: CASSWGSGKINEQFF
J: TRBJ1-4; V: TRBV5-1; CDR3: CASSLGQIGINEKLFF
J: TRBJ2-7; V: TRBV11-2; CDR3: CASSLERLSYEQYF
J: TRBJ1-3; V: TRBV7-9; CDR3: CASRNTDGNTIYF
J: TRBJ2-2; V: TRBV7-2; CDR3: CASSPGLAGLNTGELFF
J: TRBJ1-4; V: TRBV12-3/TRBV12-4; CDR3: CASSLKGGSEKLFF
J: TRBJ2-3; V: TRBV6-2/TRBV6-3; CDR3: CASSYPFAGVGEYTQYF
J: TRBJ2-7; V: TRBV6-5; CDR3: CASSSGLGQYF
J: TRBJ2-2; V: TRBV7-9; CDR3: CASSLFGGYNTGELFF
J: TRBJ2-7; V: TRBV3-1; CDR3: CASREAGTSGSRQYF
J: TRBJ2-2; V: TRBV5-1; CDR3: CASSPGTGSFPGELFF